Listed below are T cell receptor beta chains from one sample, sequenced in a study of cytomegalovirus exposure and HLA in healthy donors. This table comes from immunoSEQ multiplex PCR, and its TCRdb copy is limited to in-frame clones, with some not included. The table includes 120,000 to 150,000 clones, roughly 83% detected once. The sequencing input was PBMCs. The receptors stem from a man in his forties or fifties in good health and CMV-seropositive. Both conserved end residues are trimmed from each CDR3. The order of the fields is V gene, J gene, CDR3 protein.

TRBV5-1	TRBJ1-1	ASSLDREAF
TRBV7-9	TRBJ2-1	ASSAYRTSGNNEQF
TRBV10-3	TRBJ2-3	AINSLAGSPDTQY
TRBV11-3	TRBJ2-2	ASSLAGGRPGELF
TRBV7-9	TRBJ2-7	ASSSRDRGAYEQY
TRBV2	TRBJ2-7	ASRIQGCEQY
TRBV4-3	TRBJ2-3	ASSQTWRGGTDTQY
TRBV6-5	TRBJ2-1	ASSYRFAGGYNEQF
TRBV27	TRBJ1-2	ASSLSTGIYGYT
TRBV27	TRBJ1-3	ASSPPGGLGNTIY
TRBV6-5	TRBJ1-1	ASSSYLDRIEAF
TRBV9	TRBJ2-2	ASSGIETGSAGELF
TRBV19	TRBJ1-2	ASIGDRDGYT
TRBV5-1	TRBJ2-1	ASSYSGSPYNEQF
TRBV11-3	TRBJ2-7	ASSLGSGAGSYEQY
TRBV10-3	TRBJ2-7	AISGPGEVTYEQY
TRBV4-1	TRBJ2-7	ASSQVAGQGFYEQY
TRBV18	TRBJ1-5	ASSPDSHQPQH
TRBV30	TRBJ1-4	AWSGGTGAGEKLF
TRBV30	TRBJ2-7	AWSRGTGVIEQY
TRBV6-6	TRBJ1-3	ASRDTGNTIY
TRBV9	TRBJ1-2	ASSPWTGKYGYT
TRBV6-5	TRBJ1-1	ASQDAGTLNTEAF
TRBV11-2	TRBJ2-7	ASSLGPDRGDQY
TRBV2	TRBJ1-2	ASSETYSYGYT
TRBV12-5	TRBJ2-7	ASGLVHGEPSYEQY
TRBV23-1	TRBJ2-3	ASTISECTDTQY
TRBV6-4	TRBJ1-1	ASSDTGTGSKAF
TRBV30	TRBJ2-2	AWSRKGAGELF
TRBV21-1	TRBJ1-5	ASSSRDSSNQPQH
TRBV21-1	TRBJ1-5	ASSSRRETSNQPQH
TRBV6-6	TRBJ2-1	ASSYRDRANEQF
TRBV19	TRBJ1-2	ASSIWGTGSNYGYT
TRBV5-1	TRBJ1-4	ASRKTGNEKLF
TRBV5-1	TRBJ2-2	ASRLEAGSKELF
TRBV7-3	TRBJ2-1	ASRFGGTNYNEQF
TRBV10-2	TRBJ1-5	ASSDRTGGQPQH
TRBV4-1	TRBJ2-2	ASSQERTGELF
TRBV11-2	TRBJ2-7	ASSSRELGADEQY
TRBV7-7	TRBJ2-3	ASSRTSQGDTQY
TRBV5-1	TRBJ2-1	ASSGGTSGHEQF
TRBV13	TRBJ2-7	ASSVDSPPYEQY
TRBV7-8	TRBJ1-1	ASSSLTARDTEAF
TRBV7-2	TRBJ2-3	ASSKDYGDTQY
TRBV7-9	TRBJ2-7	ASREAGGVYEQY
TRBV7-3	TRBJ2-3	ASSLRTWLAGTSTDTQY
TRBV9	TRBJ1-5	ASSVEGGADQPQH
TRBV7-2	TRBJ1-3	ASSSREISGNTIY
TRBV5-1	TRBJ2-2	ASSFGENTGELF
TRBV6-1	TRBJ1-2	ASTYGTAFQGYT
TRBV19	TRBJ1-5	ASSIGGSSNQPQH
TRBV4-1	TRBJ1-2	ASSPRGTKDYGYT
TRBV11-3	TRBJ1-1	ASSLRGQGAPEAF
TRBV6-1	TRBJ1-5	ASSGPRTGGFHQPQH